The present T cell receptor beta chain was sequenced within a study of blood T cells in healthy people across ages. CDR3 length: 14 residues. Germline values: CDR1 MDHEN, CDR2 SYDVKM. Using a J-beta primer mix together with a sample-barcoded 5' primer, a second PCR was run for about 6 to 11 cycles. Unique molecular identifiers of 12 random nucleotides labeled each cDNA. TCRdb redid the calling of the 5' RACE reads with MiXCR, one entry per CDR3 protein. Among hundreds of thousands of distinct CDR3 sequences listed, around 24% were seen once. Study-level results: Measured against age, TCR beta diversity per million T cells decreased in a roughly linear manner.

This clonotype was observed once. Its antigen is unidentified. Another study also made use of these data, one on T cells of mothers and their children. That work states: Unrelated mother-child pairs always had slightly, but never significantly, lower normalized overlap than related pairs.

This sequence was found in a boy aged 5-17 years in good health. The rearrangement joins TRBV28 to TRBJ2-5, with TRBD2 matching over 12 bases. TRBJ2-1 explains the end of the DNA better; the J call may be wrong. The sample taken for sequencing was blood. The CDR3 sequence: CASKTSGGRNEQFF. Written as DNA, the CDR3 is TGTGCCAGCAAGACTAGCGGGGGCCGTAATGAGCAGTTCTTC.